Listed here are 11 T cell receptor beta chains from one sample, sequenced in a study of molecular identifiers for immune sequencing clone quantification. TCRdb re-called the PCR reads through MiXCR, storing one row per CDR3 protein. The profile shows about 640,000 distinct CDR3 sequences, 15% to 20% of them singletons. Sequencing was carried out using naive CD8+ T cells from blood, with Jurkat cell RNA spiked in. As for subset: FACS-sorted CD8+CD4-CCR7+CD45RA+ naive T cells. The receptor source for this set is a human donor in good health. Some libraries in this study had Jurkat cell RNA spiked in.

In regard to this clonotype: A read error is possible here, since a much larger clone lies one base away. The V and J genes are TRBV9 and TRBJ2-3, with TRBD2 matching 15 bases. Germline V gene lookup returns CDR1 SGDLS and CDR2 YYNGEE. This CDR3 has 19 amino acids. The ends lost 4 bases at V and 3 bases at J; junction bases unmatched: 12. The CDR3 spells CASSSPGTSGRLSTDTQYF. The CDR3 nucleotides are TGTGCCAGCAGCTCACCGGGGACTAGCGGGAGGTTGTCGACAGATACGCAGTATTTT.

Turning to this clonotype: The junction departs from germline at one end; a sequencing error may be responsible. This chain links TRBV27 with TRBJ2-7; D perhaps matches TRBD2 (5 bases). Germline assignment: CDR1 MNHEY and CDR2 SMNVEV (reference sequence). This CDR3 spans 15 amino acids. The CDR3 DNA reads as TGTGCCATCAGTTTTGCGAGCGGAGTATCCTACGAGCAGTACTTC. Translating it yields CAISFASGVSYEQYF.

Note on this clonotype: It may be a read error: a sequence one base away is much more abundant. The gene calls are TRBV29-1 and TRBJ2-2, with D hard to call. The CDR3 is made up of 13 amino acids. CDR1 is SQVTM and CDR2 is ANQGSEA in the germline V gene. Trimming stripped 8 bases from V and 0 bases from J, with 10 bases between. CDR3 region: CSTAQANTGELFF. The DNA for the CDR3 is TGCAGCACCGCCCAGGCGAACACCGGGGAGCTGTTTTTT.

This clonotype was found many times. The chain uses TRBV4-3 and TRBJ2-7, with 9 bases matching TRBD1. Germline V gene lookup returns CDR1 LGHNA and CDR2 YSLEER. The J segment lost 3 bases and the V segment lost 1 base, leaving 4 bases of the junction unmatched. The CDR3 has 15 residues. The CDR3 loop is CASSQGRTGDYEQYF. The CDR3 coding sequence is TGCGCCAGCAGCCAAGGACGGACAGGGGACTACGAGCAGTACTTC.

At least ten counts were recorded for this clonotype. This chain links TRBV5-3 with TRBJ2-1; perhaps D is TRBD1 or TRBD2 (6 bases each). TRBV5-3 is recorded as an ORF, its role being uncertain. V lost 8 bases and J 2 bases, leaving 17 bases between the germline ends. This CDR3 comprises 15 residues. CDR3 protein: CASVYFGGAYNEQFF. DNA for the CDR3: TGTGCCAGCGTTTACTTCGGGGGCGCCTACAATGAGCAGTTCTTC.

This chain uses TRBV4-1 with TRBJ2-1; 7 nucleotides line up with TRBD2. Germline CDR1 MGHRA, CDR2 YSYEKL. With 0 bases clipped from V and 4 bases from J, the junction kept 6 bases outside the gene matches. The CDR3 has 16 residues. CDR3 region: CASSQDGAGAYNEQFF. CDR3 coding DNA: TGCGCCAGCAGCCAAGATGGCGCGGGAGCTTACAATGAGCAGTTCTTC.

J is TRBJ2-1 and V is TRBV19; 14 nucleotides match TRBD2. The CDR3 consists of 15 residues. The ends lost 9 bases at V and 4 bases at J; junction bases unmatched: 5. Germline V gene lookup returns CDR1 LNHDA and CDR2 SQIVND (reference sequence). The CDR3 loop is CASGTSGSAYNEQFF. DNA for the CDR3: TGTGCCAGCGGGACTAGCGGGAGTGCTTACAATGAGCAGTTCTTC.

About this clonotype: One junction end disagrees with the germline gene, perhaps due to a read error. The rearrangement uses TRBV6-5 and TRBJ2-5, with 8 bases aligning to TRBD2. This CDR3 spans 15 amino acids. Germline lookup yields CDR1 MNHEY and CDR2 SVGAGI. CDR3 amino acids: CASSFTAGAQGTQYF. In nucleotides, the CDR3 is TGTGCCAGCAGTTTCACAGCGGGGGCCCAAGGGACCCAGTACTTC.

This clonotype was detected once. This clone may be a read error of a much larger clone one base away. The chain joins TRBV6-1 to TRBJ1-1; possible D gene TRBD1, 6 bases. The V gene's germline CDR1 is MNHNS and CDR2 SASEGT. The V end was cut by 2 bases, the J end by 0 bases, with 13 bases between. The CDR3 covers 16 residues. For the CDR3, the DNA is TGTGCCAGCAGTGAACTCGCAGGGGTCTTGAACACTGAAGCTTTCTTT. Protein sequence: CASSELAGVLNTEAFF.

The chain uses TRBV5-1 and TRBJ2-1, with 12 positions matching TRBD2. V lost 5 bases to trimming and J lost 12 bases; unmatched junction nucleotides: 12. The CDR3 has 15 residues. The germline V gene has CDR1 SGHRS and CDR2 YFSETQ. DNA of the CDR3: TGCGCCAGCAGGGACGGGACTAGCGGGTCAGATGGGCAGTTCTTC. Its translation: CASRDGTSGSDGQFF. Together with reference TRBV5-1 and TRBJ2-1, the CDR3 gives the full variable domain: KAGVTQTPRYLIKTRGQQVTLSCSPISGHRSVSWYQQTPGQGLQFLFEYFSETQRNKGNFPGRFSGRQFSNSRSEMNVSTLELGDSALYLCASRDGTSGSDGQFFGPGTRLTVL.

This clonotype was counted ten times or more. The CDR3 DNA reads as TGTGCCAGCCTAGGACTAGCGGGGGGCAATGAGCAGTTCTTC. The encoded protein is CASLGLAGGNEQFF. The chain is built from TRBV27 and TRBJ2-1, with 14 bases fitting TRBD2. Unmatched junction bases numbered 3, after V lost 8 bases and J lost 6 bases. The V gene's germline CDR1 is MNHEY and CDR2 SMNVEV (reference sequence). This CDR3 is built from 14 residues.